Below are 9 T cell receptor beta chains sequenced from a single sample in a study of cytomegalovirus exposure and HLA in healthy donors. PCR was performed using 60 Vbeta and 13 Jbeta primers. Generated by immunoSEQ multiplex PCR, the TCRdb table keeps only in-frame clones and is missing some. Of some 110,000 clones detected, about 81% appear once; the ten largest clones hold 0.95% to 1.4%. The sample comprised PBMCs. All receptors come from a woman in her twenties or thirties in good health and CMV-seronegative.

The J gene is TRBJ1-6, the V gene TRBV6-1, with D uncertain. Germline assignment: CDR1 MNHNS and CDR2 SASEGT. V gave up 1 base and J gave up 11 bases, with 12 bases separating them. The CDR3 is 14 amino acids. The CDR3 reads CASSEGFMSAPLHF. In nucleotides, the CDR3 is TGTGCCAGCAGTGAAGGGTTTATGAGTGCACCCCTCCACTTT.

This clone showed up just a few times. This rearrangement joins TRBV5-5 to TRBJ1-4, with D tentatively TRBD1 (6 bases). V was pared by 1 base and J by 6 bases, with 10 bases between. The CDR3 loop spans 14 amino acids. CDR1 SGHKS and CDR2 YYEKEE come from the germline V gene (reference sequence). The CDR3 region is CASSLRPGDEKLFF. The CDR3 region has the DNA TGTGCCAGCAGCTTGAGGCCAGGGGATGAAAAACTGTTTTTT.

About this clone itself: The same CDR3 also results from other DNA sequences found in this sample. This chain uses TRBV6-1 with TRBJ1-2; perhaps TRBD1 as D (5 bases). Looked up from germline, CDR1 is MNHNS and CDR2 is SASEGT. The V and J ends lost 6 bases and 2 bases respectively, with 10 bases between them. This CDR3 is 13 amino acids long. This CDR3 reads CASRPQANYGYTF. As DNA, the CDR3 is TGTGCCAGCAGGCCACAGGCAAACTATGGCTACACCTTC.

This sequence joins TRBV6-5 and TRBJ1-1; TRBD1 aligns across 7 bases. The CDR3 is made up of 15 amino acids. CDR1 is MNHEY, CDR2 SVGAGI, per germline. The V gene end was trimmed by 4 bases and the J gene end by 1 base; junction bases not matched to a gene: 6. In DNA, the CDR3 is TGTGCCAGCAGTTTCTCCGGGACAGCGAACACTGAAGCTTTCTTT. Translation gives CASSFSGTANTEAFF.

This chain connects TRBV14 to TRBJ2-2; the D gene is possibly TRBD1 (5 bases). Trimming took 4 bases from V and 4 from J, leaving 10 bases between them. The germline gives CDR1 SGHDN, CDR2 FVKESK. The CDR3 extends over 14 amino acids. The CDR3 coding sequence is TGTGCCAGCAGCCTGACAAGGGGCACCGGGGAGCTGTTTTTT. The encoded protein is CASSLTRGTGELFF.

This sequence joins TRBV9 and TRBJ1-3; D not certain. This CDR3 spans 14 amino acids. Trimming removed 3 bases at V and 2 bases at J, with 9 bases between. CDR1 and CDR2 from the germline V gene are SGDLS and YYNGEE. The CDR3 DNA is TGTGCCAGCAGCGGAGTTTCGACTGGAAACACCATATATTTT. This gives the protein CASSGVSTGNTIYF.

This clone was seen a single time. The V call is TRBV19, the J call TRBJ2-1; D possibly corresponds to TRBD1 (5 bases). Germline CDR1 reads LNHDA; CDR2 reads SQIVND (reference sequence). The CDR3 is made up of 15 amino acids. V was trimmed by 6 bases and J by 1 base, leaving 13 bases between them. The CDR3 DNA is TGTGCCAGTAGACAGGACGGATCTTCCTACAATGAGCAGTTCTTC. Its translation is CASRQDGSSYNEQFF. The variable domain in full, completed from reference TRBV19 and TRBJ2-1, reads DGGITQSPKYLFRKEGQNVTLSCEQNLNHDAMYWYRQDPGQGLRLIYYSQIVNDFQKGDIAEGYSVSREKKESFPLTVTSAQKNPTAFYLCASRQDGSSYNEQFFGPGTRLTVL.

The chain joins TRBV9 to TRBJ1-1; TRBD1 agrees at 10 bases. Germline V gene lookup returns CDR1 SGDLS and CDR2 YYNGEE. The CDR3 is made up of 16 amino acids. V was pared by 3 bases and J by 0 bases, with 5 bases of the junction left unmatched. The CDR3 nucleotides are TGTGCCAGCAGCGGGGACAGGGGATGGATGAACACTGAAGCTTTCTTT. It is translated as CASSGDRGWMNTEAFF.

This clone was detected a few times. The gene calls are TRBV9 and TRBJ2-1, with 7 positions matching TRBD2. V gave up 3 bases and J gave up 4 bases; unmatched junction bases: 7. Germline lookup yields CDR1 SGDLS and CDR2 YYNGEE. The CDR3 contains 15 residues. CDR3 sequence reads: CASSGSGMPYNEQFF. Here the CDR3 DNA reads TGTGCCAGCAGCGGAAGCGGGATGCCATACAATGAGCAGTTCTTC. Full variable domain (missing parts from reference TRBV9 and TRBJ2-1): DSGVTQTPKHLITATGQRVTLRCSPRSGDLSVYWYQQSLDQGLQFLIQYYNGEERAKGNILERFSAQQFPDLHSELNLSSLELGDSALYFCASSGSGMPYNEQFFGPGTRLTVL.